The 18 T cell receptor beta chains below all came from one sample that was sequenced in a study of blood T cell repertoires in COVID-19. TCRdb's copy holds only in-frame clones and misses some; the assay was immunoSEQ multiplex PCR. The data hold fewer than 300,000 clones, with approximately 85% observed a single time. Source material: peripheral blood. These TCRs come from a man in his fifties with active or convalescent COVID-19.

CDR3 protein: CASSQGLARNEQFF. CDR3 nucleotide sequence: TGTGCCAGCAGCCAAGGACTAGCGCGAAATGAGCAGTTCTTC. V gene TRBV4-2 combines with J gene TRBJ2-1, with 8 positions matching TRBD2. Germline assignment: CDR1 LGHNA and CDR2 YNFKEQ. J gave up 7 bases and V 1 base, and 3 bases lay outside the gene matches. This CDR3 has 14 amino acids.

The chain carries TRBV7-2 and TRBJ2-1, with a weak D call TRBD1 (5 bases). Looked up from germline, CDR1 is SGHTA and CDR2 is FQGNSA. This CDR3 has 14 amino acids. V lost 5 bases, J lost 4 bases, and 12 bases lay in between. The CDR3 DNA follows: TGTGCCAGCAGCGGAATCCGGACATACAATGAGCAGTTCTTC. It specifies CASSGIRTYNEQFF.

This clone was counted between two and nine times. The rearrangement uses TRBV30 and TRBJ2-7; D remains unclear. Trimming removed 5 bases at V and 2 bases at J, with 10 bases between. The CDR3 runs 12 residues. Germline loops: CDR1 GTSNPN, CDR2 SVGIG (reference sequence). This chain's CDR3 is CAWSILAYEQYF. CDR3 coding DNA: TGTGCCTGGTCTATCCTTGCCTACGAGCAGTACTTC.

The chain joins TRBV2 to TRBJ2-3; D is possibly TRBD1 (5 bases). The CDR3 runs to 14 residues. V lost 6 bases and J lost 2, with 12 bases in between. Germline CDR1 and CDR2: SNHLY and FYNNEI. CDR3 nucleotides: TGTGCCAGCAGACGCAGGGAAGACACAGATACGCAGTATTTT. Protein product: CASRRREDTDTQYF. Full variable domain (missing parts from reference TRBV2 and TRBJ2-3): EPEVTQTPSHQVTQMGQEVILRCVPISNHLYFYWYRQILGQKVEFLVSFYNNEISEKSEIFDDQFSVERPDGSNFTLKIRSTKLEDSAMYFCASRRREDTDTQYFGPGTRLTVL.

The sample holds a few counts of this clone. This sequence joins TRBV21-1 and TRBJ2-1; the D call of TRBD1 is as the table states it, not checked on the DNA. TRBV21-1 is reported as a pseudogene. The CDR3 has 16 residues. DNA of the CDR3: TGTGCCAGCAGTCTCGCGCCCAGGGAATCCTACAATGAGCAGTTCTTC. Encoded protein: CASSLAPRESYNEQFF.

The rearrangement joins TRBV11-2 to TRBJ2-1; 9 positions match TRBD2. Germline V gives CDR1 SGHAT, CDR2 FQNNGV. V gave up 4 bases and J gave up 4 bases; unmatched junction bases: 11. The CDR3 runs to 17 residues. CDR3 nucleotides: TGTGCCAGCAGCTCCCCAGACGGTCTAGCGGGATACAATGAGCAGTTCTTC. It translates to CASSSPDGLAGYNEQFF.

With respect to this clone: The junction departs from germline at one end; a sequencing error may be responsible. The chain links TRBV7-2 to TRBJ1-4; D gene uncertain. The CDR3 runs 14 residues. Germline loops: CDR1 SGHTA, CDR2 FQGNSA. The CDR3 nucleotides read TGTGCCAGCAGCTCGACCCTACGAGCCAGGCCCTGGGTTTTT. This translates into CASSSTLRARPWVF.

The gene calls are TRBV21-1 and TRBJ1-2; no DNA check was done on the table's D call, TRBD1. TRBV21-1 is noted as a pseudogene. The CDR3 has 14 residues. The CDR3 region is CASSKGDRNYGYTF. The CDR3 region has the DNA TGTGCCAGCAGCAAAGGAGACAGAAACTATGGCTACACCTTC.

The gene calls are TRBV21-1 and TRBJ2-1; the D segment call TRBD1 is taken from the table without a DNA check. TRBV21-1 is a pseudogene segment. The CDR3 has 13 residues. CDR3 protein: CASTRRQAYEQFF. For the CDR3, the DNA is TGTGCCAGCACCCGTCGGCAGGCCTATGAGCAGTTCTTC.

This clone was seen at least ten times. The chain links TRBV5-6 to TRBJ1-1; TRBD1 might be the D (6 bases). CDR3 length: 14 residues. The germline CDR1 and CDR2 sequences are SGHDT and YYEEEE. V dropped 2 bases and J dropped 1 base, with 9 bases sitting between them. CDR3 DNA sequence: TGTGCCAGCAGCTTTGGACAGACGAACACTGAAGCTTTCTTT. Protein product: CASSFGQTNTEAFF.

The rearrangement joins TRBV19 to TRBJ2-1, with TRBD2 matching 10 bases. Germline CDR1 reads LNHDA; CDR2 reads SQIVND (reference sequence). The trim removed 3 bases at V and 6 bases at J, leaving 11 bases unmatched. The CDR3 sequence is 17 residues long. CDR3 amino acids: CASSMESLAGAFNEQFF. CDR3 DNA sequence: TGTGCCAGTAGTATGGAATCCCTAGCGGGAGCGTTCAATGAGCAGTTCTTC.

This chain uses TRBV5-4 with TRBJ1-2; 11 bases match TRBD1. V lost 4 bases and J lost 4; bases outside the gene matches: 9. The CDR3 loop spans 16 amino acids. CDR1 is SGHNT and CDR2 is YYREEE in the germline V gene (reference sequence). The CDR3 DNA follows: TGTGCCAGCAGCACAGGACAGGGGGCCTTAAGCTATGGCTACACCTTC. Encoded protein: CASSTGQGALSYGYTF. Full variable domain (rest looked up from reference TRBV5-4 and TRBJ1-2): ETGVTQSPTHLIKTRGQQVTLRCSSQSGHNTVSWYQQALGQGPQFIFQYYREEENGRGNFPPRFSGLQFPNYSSELNVNALELDDSALYLCASSTGQGALSYGYTFGSGTRLTVV.

This clone appeared a few times. This sequence joins TRBV30 and TRBJ1-6; 9 nucleotides agree with TRBD1. The CDR3 has 15 amino acids. CDR1 GTSNPN and CDR2 SVGIG come from the germline V gene (reference sequence). V lost 2 bases, J lost 7 bases, and 6 bases stayed unmatched. The CDR3 DNA sequence: TGTGCCTGGAGTTTACAGGGGGCTGGGAATTCACCCCTCCACTTT. This translates into CAWSLQGAGNSPLHF.

The J gene is TRBJ2-4, the V gene TRBV28; the D gene is possibly TRBD1 (6 bases). The CDR3 sequence is 16 residues long. CDR1 and CDR2 (germline): MDHEN, SYDVKM. The V end was cut by 5 bases, the J end by 13 bases, with 27 bases between. CDR3 region: CASSPTTGSRTGYQYF. The CDR3 DNA follows: TGTGCCAGCAGTCCTACGACAGGTAGTCGGACTGGCTACCAGTACTTC.

V is TRBV7-6 and J is TRBJ2-7; no reliable D call. Germline V gives CDR1 SGHVS, CDR2 FNYEAQ. CDR3 length equals 17 residues. Trimming stripped 2 bases from V and 6 bases from J, with 23 bases between. The CDR3 sequence: CASSLSFTRVDSREQYF. CDR3 in DNA: TGTGCCAGCAGCTTATCGTTCACCCGGGTAGATTCGCGCGAGCAGTACTTC.

The chain combines TRBV11-2 with TRBJ2-2; 7 bases agree with TRBD2. The CDR3 has 16 residues. The germline gives CDR1 SGHAT, CDR2 FQNNGV. With V trimmed by 4 bases and J by 3 bases, 8 bases remained unmatched. The chain's CDR3 is CASSSWTSGDTGELFF. In nucleotides, the CDR3 is TGTGCCAGCAGCTCATGGACAAGCGGGGACACCGGGGAGCTGTTTTTT.

The rearrangement links TRBV30 to TRBJ2-3; 9 bases are a match to TRBD2. The trim removed 2 bases at V and 2 bases at J, leaving 2 bases unmatched. This CDR3 contains 14 residues. CDR1 is GTSNPN and CDR2 is SVGIG in the germline V gene (reference sequence). CDR3 loop: CAWSQRGATDTQYF. In DNA, the CDR3 is TGTGCCTGGAGTCAGCGGGGGGCCACAGATACGCAGTATTTT.

The chain uses TRBV6-2 or TRBV6-3 and TRBJ1-5, with a possible D match to TRBD1 (5 bases). Germline CDR1 is MNHEY and CDR2 is SVGEGT. This CDR3 spans 16 amino acids. V shed 6 bases and J shed 9 bases, with 24 bases lying between them. CDR3 region: CASSAPWIRGQGPQHF. The CDR3 coding sequence is TGTGCCAGCAGCGCGCCCTGGATCCGCGGACAAGGGCCCCAGCATTTT.